The 25 T cell receptor beta chains below come from one sample, sequenced in a study of blood T cell repertoires in COVID-19. Sequencing used immunoSEQ multiplex PCR; TCRdb keeps in-frame clones, though not all of them. Of 250,000 or so clones in the sample, roughly nine tenths were seen once. Sequencing used peripheral blood. All receptors come from a man aged 35-49 years with active or convalescent COVID-19.

This rearrangement joins TRBV18 to TRBJ2-1; tentative D call: TRBD2 (6 bases). CDR3 length: 14 residues. Germline V gene lookup returns CDR1 KGHSH and CDR2 LQKENI. The germline V and J ends were trimmed by 3 bases and 6 bases, with 12 bases remaining between them. The CDR3 coding sequence is TGTGCCAGCTCACCCGAGGACTATTTCAATGAGCAGTTCTTC. Protein product: CASSPEDYFNEQFF.

The chain employs TRBV12-5 and TRBJ2-7; TRBD1 matches 7 bases. J gave up 2 bases and V 5 bases, and 6 bases lay outside the gene matches. CDR1 and CDR2 (germline): LGHNT, FRNRAP. This CDR3 is 14 amino acids long. The CDR3 coding sequence is TGTGCTAGTGGTCCCGGGACAGCGCCCTACGAGCAGTACTTC. Translation gives CASGPGTAPYEQYF. Using reference TRBV12-5 and TRBJ2-7 for the parts outside the CDR3, the full variable domain is DARVTQTPRHKVTEMGQEVTMRCQPILGHNTVFWYRQTMMQGLELLAYFRNRAPLDDSGMPKDRFSAEMPDATLATLKIQPSEPRDSAVYFCASGPGTAPYEQYFGPGTRLTVT.

The CDR3 DNA is TGCGCCAGCAGCTCCTACCTAACGGGGGTGAACACTGAAGCTTTCTTT. Its translation: CASSSYLTGVNTEAFF. The V gene is TRBV5-1, the J gene TRBJ1-1, with D perhaps TRBD1 (5 bases). Germline CDR1 SGHRS, CDR2 YFSETQ. The V and J ends lost 3 bases and 0 bases respectively, with 15 bases between them. The CDR3 loop spans 16 amino acids.

J is TRBJ1-1 and V is TRBV24-1, with TRBD1 as a possible D gene (5 bases). Germline V gene lookup returns CDR1 KGHDR and CDR2 SFDVKD. This CDR3 is 15 amino acids long. Deletions cut 6 bases from V and 0 bases from J, with 13 bases between. The CDR3 coding sequence is TGTGCCACCAGTTCGAGTCAGGACATGAACACTGAAGCTTTCTTT. It yields the protein CATSSSQDMNTEAFF.

This clone appeared a single time. The rearrangement uses TRBV10-3 and TRBJ2-3; no clear D gene. This CDR3 contains 13 residues. Germline values: CDR1 ENHRY, CDR2 SYGVKD. Between the trimmed V and J ends, which lost 8 bases and 3 bases, there was a span of 12 bases. The CDR3: CAIASRETDTQYF. Written as DNA, the CDR3 is TGTGCCATCGCTTCTCGAGAAACAGATACGCAGTATTTT.

CDR3 region: CASSGTASYEQYF. CDR3 bases: TGTGCCAGCAGCGGGACAGCCTCCTACGAGCAGTACTTC. The chain has TRBV9 and TRBJ2-7, with D perhaps matching TRBD1 (6 bases). The V end lost 3 bases, the J end lost 0 bases, and 7 bases lay between the germline ends. The CDR3 has 13 amino acids. Germline V gene sequence: CDR1 SGDLS, CDR2 YYNGEE.

The chain has TRBV15 and TRBJ1-1, with D unresolved. Looked up from germline, CDR1 is LNHNV and CDR2 is YYDKDF (reference sequence). Trimming left V 1 base short and J 3 bases short, with 3 bases between. The CDR3 is 12 amino acids. CDR3 nucleotides: TGTGCCACCAGCAGAGCTGACACTGAAGCTTTCTTT. Translation: CATSRADTEAFF.

The chain employs TRBV27 and TRBJ1-6; D not resolved. Germline V gene lookup returns CDR1 MNHEY and CDR2 SMNVEV (reference sequence). V lost 5 bases and J 5 bases, leaving 7 bases between the germline ends. The CDR3 extends over 13 amino acids. CDR3 sequence reads: CASSPSDNSPLHF. The DNA of the CDR3 is TGTGCCAGCAGTCCCTCTGATAATTCACCCCTCCACTTT.

This clone was seen only a few times. The rearrangement joins TRBV18 to TRBJ1-4; unclear D gene. V gave up 6 bases and J gave up 4 bases, with 21 bases separating them. Germline CDR1 is KGHSH and CDR2 is LQKENI. CDR3 length equals 17 residues. This CDR3 is CASSRTQPGGLNEKLFF. DNA of the CDR3: TGTGCCAGCTCTCGCACACAACCGGGAGGCCTTAATGAAAAACTGTTTTTT.

The rearrangement links TRBV5-4 to TRBJ2-3; TRBD2 matches 8 bases. Looked up from germline, CDR1 is SGHNT and CDR2 is YYREEE (reference sequence). The CDR3 covers 14 residues. The junction had 4 bases not matched to a gene; V was cut back by 4 bases and J by 3 bases. CDR3 loop: CASSTGTRTDTQYF. In DNA, the CDR3 is TGTGCCAGCAGCACCGGGACTAGGACAGATACGCAGTATTTT.

V is TRBV12-5 and J is TRBJ1-3, with D unresolved. V dropped 1 base and J dropped 1 base, with 8 bases sitting between them. Germline assignment: CDR1 LGHNT and CDR2 FRNRAP. The CDR3 consists of 15 residues. Here the CDR3 DNA reads TGTGCTAGTGGTTTGGAGTGGGCGTCTGGAAACACCATATATTTT. This translates into CASGLEWASGNTIYF.

The chain couples TRBV9 to TRBJ2-3, with TRBD2 identical over 8 bases. Germline trimming cut 2 bases from V and 2 bases from J; bases unmatched to any gene: 4. The CDR3 covers 15 residues. The germline V gene encodes CDR1 SGDLS and CDR2 YYNGEE. The CDR3 spells CASSVRRGATDTQYF. The CDR3 DNA reads as TGTGCCAGCAGCGTCCGGCGGGGGGCCACAGATACGCAGTATTTT.

V and J are TRBV5-1 and TRBJ1-2, with 8 bases fitting TRBD1. The CDR3 runs 15 residues. CDR1 SGHRS and CDR2 YFSETQ come from the germline V gene. V trimming: 3 bases; J trimming: 3 bases; junction bases outside the gene matches: 7. The CDR3 DNA sequence: TGCGCCAGCAGCTCTAATAGGACAGGGCACTATGGCTACACCTTC. Protein product: CASSSNRTGHYGYTF.

V is TRBV4-1 and J is TRBJ2-7; TRBD2 is a possible D gene (7 bases). Trimming shortened V by 2 bases and J by 5 bases, and 10 bases separated the two germline ends. The CDR3 loop spans 13 amino acids. Germline V CDR1 and CDR2: MGHRA, YSYEKL. The CDR3 reads CASSQIGGDEQYF. The CDR3 DNA sequence: TGCGCCAGCAGCCAAATAGGGGGGGACGAGCAGTACTTC.

The CDR3 here is CAWSVTGYYGYTF. The CDR3 coding sequence is TGTGCCTGGAGTGTAACAGGATACTATGGCTACACCTTC. V usage is TRBV30 and J usage is TRBJ1-2; tentatively, D is TRBD1 (5 bases). The CDR3 has 13 amino acids. Between the trimmed V and J ends, which lost 0 bases and 3 bases, there was a span of 8 bases. In germline, CDR1 is GTSNPN, CDR2 SVGIG (reference sequence).

The chain combines TRBV30 with TRBJ1-5; the D gene is possibly TRBD1 (5 bases). V dropped 3 bases and J dropped 3 bases, with 18 bases sitting between them. Germline CDR1 reads GTSNPN; CDR2 reads SVGIG (reference sequence). The CDR3 consists of 16 residues. CDR3 sequence: CAWSSIQGGNNQPQHF. CDR3 in DNA: TGTGCCTGGAGCTCTATCCAGGGTGGGAACAATCAGCCCCAGCATTTT.

The rearrangement uses TRBV5-6 and TRBJ2-7, with D perhaps TRBD2 (5 bases). Trimming cost V 3 bases and J 5 bases, with 15 bases left between them. CDR3 length equals 14 residues. CDR1 and CDR2 (germline): SGHDT, YYEEEE. DNA for the CDR3: TGTGCCAGCAGCTGGCGGCCCGAGGGCCACGAGCAGTACTTC. It encodes CASSWRPEGHEQYF. Based on the CDR3 plus reference TRBV5-6 and TRBJ2-7, the full variable domain is DAGVTQSPTHLIKTRGQQVTLRCSPKSGHDTVSWYQQALGQGPQFIFQYYEEEERQRGNFPDRFSGHQFPNYSSELNVNALLLGDSALYLCASSWRPEGHEQYFGPGTRLTVT.

The chain has TRBV27 and TRBJ2-7, with 7 positions matching TRBD1. Trimming took 2 bases from V and 6 from J; bases not matched to a gene: 10. Germline-derived CDR1 and CDR2 are MNHEY and SMNVEV (reference sequence). CDR3 length equals 15 residues. CDR3 in DNA: TGTGCCAGCAGTTTAATTGACAGGGCAGGAGGCGAGCAGTACTTC. Its protein product is CASSLIDRAGGEQYF.

The V call is TRBV7-9, the J call TRBJ1-1; no firm D call. Per the germline V gene, CDR1 is SEHNR and CDR2 is FQNEAQ (reference sequence). The ends were cut back, 0 bases at V and 10 bases at J, with 12 bases in the middle. This CDR3 contains 13 residues. In nucleotides, the CDR3 is TGTGCCAGCAGCTTAGCAGTTCCGGAGGGAGCTTTCTTT. As protein: CASSLAVPEGAFF.

The chain combines TRBV6-5 with TRBJ2-1; possible D gene TRBD1, 5 bases. Germline CDR1 is MNHEY and CDR2 is SVGAGI. The CDR3 consists of 10 residues. V lost 8 bases, J lost 10 bases, and 9 bases lay in between. Written as DNA, the CDR3 is TGTGCCAGCGACAGAGCGGAGCAGTTCTTC. Residues: CASDRAEQFF.

V usage is TRBV9 and J usage is TRBJ1-1, with 7 bases lining up with TRBD1. V gave up 4 bases and J gave up 0 bases; unmatched junction bases: 6. Germline lookup yields CDR1 SGDLS and CDR2 YYNGEE. CDR3 length equals 15 residues. CDR3 sequence reads: CASSSIQGVNTEAFF. DNA for the CDR3: TGTGCCAGCAGCTCTATCCAGGGGGTGAACACTGAAGCTTTCTTT. The full variable domain, in which reference TRBV9 and TRBJ1-1 provide the parts outside the CDR3, is DSGVTQTPKHLITATGQRVTLRCSPRSGDLSVYWYQQSLDQGLQFLIQYYNGEERAKGNILERFSAQQFPDLHSELNLSSLELGDSALYFCASSSIQGVNTEAFFGQGTRLTVV.

In its sample, this clone was seen once. This rearrangement joins TRBV5-4 to TRBJ2-5; 7 bases map to TRBD2. The junction had 10 bases not matched to a gene; V was cut back by 4 bases and J by 1 base. This CDR3 region has 16 residues. The germline V gene has CDR1 SGHNT and CDR2 YYREEE (reference sequence). The CDR3 sequence: CASSDPASGPQETQYF. CDR3 nucleotide sequence: TGTGCCAGCAGCGACCCGGCTAGCGGCCCCCAAGAGACCCAGTACTTC.

This clone was detected once. V gene TRBV19 combines with J gene TRBJ1-5; D gene uncertain. The ends were cut back, 1 base at V and 0 bases at J, with 7 bases in the middle. The CDR3 is 15 residues long. From germline, CDR1 is LNHDA and CDR2 SQIVND (reference sequence). The CDR3 DNA sequence: TGTGCCAGTAGTATAGGCGACTTTAGCAATCAGCCCCAGCATTTT. Its translation: CASSIGDFSNQPQHF.

The gene calls are TRBV13 and TRBJ1-6, with D possibly matching TRBD1 (6 bases). Germline V gene lookup returns CDR1 PRHDT and CDR2 FYEKMQ (reference sequence). CDR3 length: 14 residues. Deletions cut 2 bases from V and 6 bases from J, with 8 bases between. The CDR3 DNA follows: TGTGCCAGCAGCTTAAGACAGGTTAATTCACCCCTCCACTTT. Its translation is CASSLRQVNSPLHF.

The chain employs TRBV5-4 and TRBJ2-2; TRBD2 matches 10 bases. This CDR3 has 16 residues. The germline gives CDR1 SGHNT, CDR2 YYREEE (reference sequence). With 5 bases clipped from V and 5 bases from J, the junction kept 9 bases outside the gene matches. CDR3 sequence reads: CASSKERGGQTGELFF. The CDR3 DNA sequence: TGTGCCAGCAGTAAAGAGCGGGGGGGACAGACCGGGGAGCTGTTTTTT.